These 3 T cell receptor beta chains originate from one sample sequenced in a study of CD4 T cells in relation to SARS-CoV-2 and coronaviruses. These receptors have no known antigen. Sequenced by immunoSEQ multiplex PCR; TCRdb stores in-frame clones only, minus some. The sample shows about 20,000 clones, 74% of them seen only once. The unexposed donors gave CD4+ T cells in 2011-2018, prior to COVID-19. Isolation of CD4+ T cells took place after around eleven days in culture. The sample comprised CD4+ T cells from PBMCs, cultured in vitro. These TCRs come from a human donor in good health.

A few counts support this clone. The chain employs TRBV6-5 and TRBJ1-3; D unclear. In germline, CDR1 is MNHEY, CDR2 SVGAGI. This CDR3 is 14 amino acids long. Trimming took 8 bases from V and 4 from J, leaving 15 bases between them. The CDR3 DNA reads TGTGCCAGCGACCCCAGGACGACGGGAAACACCATATATTTT. It codes for CASDPRTTGNTIYF.

The chain links TRBV29-1 to TRBJ2-7; 7 bases are shared with TRBD2. Trimming at V came to 4 bases and at J to 2 bases, leaving 8 bases not matched to a gene. The CDR3 is made up of 14 amino acids. Per germline, CDR1 SQVTM and CDR2 ANQGSEA. This chain's CDR3 is CSVGVGGIPYEQYF. Here the CDR3 DNA reads TGCAGCGTTGGTGTCGGGGGGATCCCCTACGAGCAGTACTTC.

This clone was recorded once. V and J are TRBV6-2 or TRBV6-3 and TRBJ2-1, with D possibly being TRBD1 or TRBD2 (6 bases each). Trimming took off 4 bases at V and 3 bases at J, with 16 bases between the two ends. CDR1 MNHEY and CDR2 SVGEGT come from the germline V gene. The CDR3 is 16 residues long. The CDR3 DNA sequence: TGTGCCAGCAGTTTCGTCGGGGGCGCGATCTACAATGAGCAGTTCTTC. Translation gives CASSFVGGAIYNEQFF.